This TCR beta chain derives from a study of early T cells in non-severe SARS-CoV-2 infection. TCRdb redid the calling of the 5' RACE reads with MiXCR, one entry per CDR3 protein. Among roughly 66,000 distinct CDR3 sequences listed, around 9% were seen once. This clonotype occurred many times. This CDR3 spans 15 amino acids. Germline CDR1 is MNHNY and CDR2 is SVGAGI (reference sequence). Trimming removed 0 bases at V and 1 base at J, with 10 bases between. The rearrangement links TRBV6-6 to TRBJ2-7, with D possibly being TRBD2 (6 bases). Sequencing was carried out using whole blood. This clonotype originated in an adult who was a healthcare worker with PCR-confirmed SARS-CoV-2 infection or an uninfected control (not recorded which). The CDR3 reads CASSYSLSGSYEQYF. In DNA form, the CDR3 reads TGTGCCAGCAGTTACTCGTTAAGCGGGTCCTACGAGCAGTACTTC.